What follows describes a single T cell receptor beta chain. These data originate in a study of technical replicates of blood from several donors. Germline V lookup: CDR1 SEHNR, CDR2 FQNEAQ (reference sequence). The V segment lost 1 base and the J segment 7 bases; nucleotides outside the gene matches: 8. The CDR3 length is 16 residues. Produced via immunoSEQ multiplex PCR; TCRdb's table is partial and in-frame only. The sample lists about 64,000 clones, approximately 86% occurring once. The chain uses TRBV7-9 and TRBJ2-1; 9 nucleotides agree with TRBD2. The origin of this receptor is a human donor in good health. Some clones in this sample may be carry-over from other donors' samples. Sequencing was performed on PBMCs. The CDR3 DNA is TGTGCCAGCAGCTTAGGCGATAGCGGGAGTCATAATGAGCAGTTCTTC. Translated: CASSLGDSGSHNEQFF.